The 28 T cell receptor beta chains reported below all come from one sample, sequenced in a study of T cells after yellow fever vaccination. TCRdb recomputed calls from the 5' RACE reads with MiXCR, one row per CDR3 protein. The profile shows about 500,000 distinct CDR3 sequences, around a sixth of them singletons. Sequencing used PBMCs, obtained 4 to 6 days after the first yellow fever vaccination. These receptors were collected from a man younger than 35 who received the YFV17D yellow fever vaccine.

The V call is TRBV11-2, the J call TRBJ2-5, with 11 bases lining up with TRBD2. The CDR3 totals 19 residues. The germline CDR1 and CDR2 sequences are SGHAT and FQNNGV. The ends lost 0 bases at V and 0 bases at J; junction bases unmatched: 9. Here the CDR3 reads CASSLEWASGGPYQETQYF. CDR3 nucleotides: TGTGCCAGCAGCTTAGAATGGGCTAGCGGGGGGCCGTACCAAGAGACCCAGTACTTC.

V gene TRBV6-2 or TRBV6-3 combines with J gene TRBJ2-7; no firm D call. CDR3 length: 12 amino acids. The V gene lost 5 bases and the J gene lost 5 bases, with 10 bases spanning the gap. CDR1 and CDR2 from the germline V gene are MNHEY and SVGEGT. The CDR3: CASSNFGNEQYF. The DNA for the CDR3 is TGTGCCAGCAGTAATTTCGGTAACGAGCAGTACTTC.

The chain is built from TRBV6-1 and TRBJ2-3, with a weak D call TRBD2 (5 bases). The CDR3 sequence is 15 residues long. Germline CDR1 is MNHNS and CDR2 is SASEGT. V was pared by 7 bases and J by 0 bases, with 14 bases between. DNA of the CDR3: TGTGCCAGCATCCGGACTGCTGATAGCACAGATACGCAGTATTTT. It codes for CASIRTADSTDTQYF.

The V and J genes are TRBV5-1 and TRBJ2-1, with D perhaps TRBD2 (5 bases). Germline V gene sequence: CDR1 SGHRS, CDR2 YFSETQ. The V gene lost 4 bases and the J gene lost 8 bases, with 13 bases spanning the gap. The CDR3 runs to 13 residues. Written as DNA, the CDR3 is TGCGCCAGCAGCCTCGGACTGCGCGATGAGCAGTTCTTC. This encodes CASSLGLRDEQFF.

The sample holds a few counts of this clonotype. The chain recombines TRBV4-2 with TRBJ1-1; D unresolved. The V gene lost 4 bases and the J gene lost 5 bases, with 8 bases spanning the gap. Germline V gene sequence: CDR1 LGHNA, CDR2 YNFKEQ. This CDR3 has 12 amino acids. The CDR3 DNA reads as TGTGCCAGCAGCCTACAAGAAACTGAAGCTTTCTTT. It encodes CASSLQETEAFF.

A few counts support this clonotype. The chain has TRBV19 and TRBJ1-1; perhaps TRBD1 as D (6 bases). Between the trimmed V and J ends, which lost 3 bases and 7 bases, there was a span of 12 bases. The length of the CDR3 is 13 residues. Germline V gives CDR1 LNHDA, CDR2 SQIVND (reference sequence). The CDR3 bases are TGTGCCAGTAGTATCGGGGGGCTTTTTGAAGCTTTCTTT. Its translation is CASSIGGLFEAFF.

The chain combines TRBV12-2 with TRBJ2-4. TRBV12-2 is listed as a pseudogene. The CDR3 sequence is 15 residues long. The CDR3 sequence: CASRSRDGTKNIQYF. CDR3 nucleotide sequence: TGTGCAAGTCGCTCACGCGACGGTACCAAAAACATTCAGTACTTC.

V usage is TRBV28 and J usage is TRBJ1-4; D is possibly TRBD1 (6 bases). The CDR3 has 15 residues. The V and J ends lost 7 bases and 0 bases respectively, with 12 bases between them. CDR1 and CDR2 from the germline V gene are MDHEN and SYDVKM. The CDR3, as DNA: TGTGCCAGCACCCTCGAGGGGGCAACTAATGAAAAACTGTTTTTT. This gives the protein CASTLEGATNEKLFF.

The V call is TRBV11-1, the J call TRBJ1-2, with D possibly TRBD1 on 5 matching bases. The V gene lost 5 bases and the J gene lost 5 bases, with 27 bases spanning the gap. The CDR3 contains 18 residues. Germline lookup yields CDR1 SGHAT and CDR2 FQDESV (reference sequence). CDR3 sequence: CASSNWLGELTSAYGYTF. CDR3 sequence (DNA): TGTGCCAGCAGCAATTGGTTAGGGGAATTAACTTCCGCGTATGGCTACACCTTC.

V usage is TRBV18 and J usage is TRBJ1-2; D not certain. CDR1 is KGHSH and CDR2 is LQKENI in the germline V gene. The CDR3 consists of 13 residues. V dropped 3 bases and J dropped 0 bases, with 5 bases sitting between them. The CDR3 coding sequence is TGTGCCAGCTCACCGTCCGCTAACTATGGCTACACCTTC. Amino acids: CASSPSANYGYTF.

This clonotype was observed a few times. The chain uses TRBV5-4 and TRBJ1-1, with TRBD1 identical over 11 bases. Germline trimming cut 4 bases from V and 4 bases from J; bases unmatched to any gene: 12. Germline V gene data show CDR1 as SGHNT and CDR2 as YYREEE (reference sequence). The CDR3 is made up of 17 amino acids. The CDR3 region has the DNA TGTGCCAGCAGCCGCGCCGGGACAGGGGGTTTGGGCACTGAAGCTTTCTTT. Translated, it gives CASSRAGTGGLGTEAFF.

This chain uses TRBV11-3 with TRBJ2-2; 8 nucleotides agree with TRBD1. With V trimmed by 4 bases and J by 6 bases, 7 bases remained unmatched. The germline V gene encodes CDR1 SGHNT and CDR2 YENEEA. This CDR3 comprises 15 residues. CDR3 DNA sequence: TGTGCCAGCAGCTGGACAGGGCTTAGGTCCGGGGAGCTGTTTTTT. Its translation is CASSWTGLRSGELFF.

The V and J genes are TRBV5-1 and TRBJ2-3; D is unclear. CDR1 SGHRS and CDR2 YFSETQ come from the germline V gene. The CDR3 is 15 amino acids. The ends were cut back, 4 bases at V and 1 base at J, with 13 bases in the middle. The CDR3 region has the DNA TGCGCCAGCAGCCCGACCGACGGCCGCACAGATACGCAGTATTTT. Translation gives CASSPTDGRTDTQYF. Together with reference TRBV5-1 and TRBJ2-3, the CDR3 gives the full variable domain: KAGVTQTPRYLIKTRGQQVTLSCSPISGHRSVSWYQQTPGQGLQFLFEYFSETQRNKGNFPGRFSGRQFSNSRSEMNVSTLELGDSALYLCASSPTDGRTDTQYFGPGTRLTVL.

The chain joins TRBV29-1 to TRBJ2-5, with D hard to call. The CDR3 length is 13 residues. V dropped 2 bases and J dropped 5 bases, with 12 bases sitting between them. Germline CDR1 is SQVTM and CDR2 is ANQGSEA. CDR3 residues: CSVESELGETQYF. The CDR3 nucleotides are TGCAGCGTTGAATCAGAGCTCGGGGAGACCCAGTACTTC.

This clonotype came up a few times. The J gene is TRBJ1-4, the V gene TRBV4-1; perhaps TRBD1 as D (5 bases). This CDR3 has 15 amino acids. CDR1 is MGHRA, CDR2 YSYEKL, per germline. The V end was cut by 0 bases, the J end by 5 bases, with 10 bases between. The DNA of the CDR3 is TGCGCCAGCAGCCAAGAACACCAGGGAAATGAAAAACTGTTTTTT. It translates to CASSQEHQGNEKLFF.

This clonotype turned up a few times. This chain uses TRBV5-1 with TRBJ1-6; D is ambiguous. Trimming pared 4 bases from V and 11 bases from J, leaving 16 bases between. The CDR3 is 14 amino acids. The V gene's germline CDR1 is SGHRS and CDR2 YFSETQ. CDR3 residues: CASSPESGGAPLHF. DNA of the CDR3: TGCGCCAGCAGCCCGGAGAGCGGTGGTGCACCCCTCCACTTT.

This clonotype was seen ten or more times. The genes are TRBV5-1 and TRBJ1-2; 7 nucleotides align to TRBD1. Germline assignment: CDR1 SGHRS and CDR2 YFSETQ. V lost 4 bases, J lost 5 bases, and 11 bases stayed unmatched. This CDR3 spans 15 amino acids. The CDR3 sequence is CASSKDRQGNYGYTF. The CDR3 nucleotides are TGCGCCAGCAGCAAGGACCGACAGGGAAATTATGGCTACACCTTC.

The rearrangement links TRBV25-1 to TRBJ2-7; D perhaps matches TRBD1 (6 bases). V was trimmed by 8 bases and J by 0 bases, leaving 14 bases between them. Per the germline V gene, CDR1 is MGHDK and CDR2 is SYGVNS. This CDR3 has 14 amino acids. CDR3 amino acids: CASLDSRGSYEQYF. CDR3 bases: TGTGCCAGCCTGGACAGCCGAGGCTCCTACGAGCAGTACTTC.

At least ten counts were recorded for this clonotype. V and J are TRBV5-6 and TRBJ1-2, with unresolved D. Germline lookup yields CDR1 SGHDT and CDR2 YYEEEE. The length of the CDR3 is 11 residues. V dropped 4 bases and J dropped 2 bases, with 3 bases sitting between them. Here the CDR3 reads CASSINYGYTF. For the CDR3, the DNA is TGTGCCAGCAGCATAAACTATGGCTACACCTTC.

The table lists this clonotype with a few counts. The V and J genes are TRBV5-1 and TRBJ2-7, with D perhaps TRBD1 or TRBD2 (5 bases each). V was clipped by 2 bases and J by 5 bases, with 14 bases between them. The CDR3 length is 14 residues. CDR1 and CDR2 (germline): SGHRS, YFSETQ. CDR3 coding DNA: TGCGCCAGCAGCTTCCGGGGCTTTCCCCACGAGCAGTACTTC. Translated: CASSFRGFPHEQYF.

This clonotype was seen more than once but under ten times. The rearrangement links TRBV2 to TRBJ1-2; D not resolved. Germline assignment: CDR1 SNHLY and CDR2 FYNNEI. V gave up 5 bases and J gave up 3 bases, with 16 bases separating them. The CDR3 has 15 residues. The CDR3 loop reads CASSPQRGGYYGYTF. The DNA for the CDR3 is TGTGCCAGCAGTCCCCAACGCGGCGGTTACTATGGCTACACCTTC.

This clonotype was seen a handful of times. The gene calls are TRBV3-1 and TRBJ2-3, with unresolved D. V was pared by 4 bases and J by 6 bases, with 17 bases between. Germline CDR1 LGHDT, CDR2 YNNKEL (reference sequence). The length of the CDR3 is 15 residues. DNA for the CDR3: TGTGCCAGCAGCCCCTCTAGTCTCTCCTGGGATACGCAGTATTTT. It is translated as CASSPSSLSWDTQYF.

This chain joins TRBV6-4 and TRBJ2-5; no definite D call. Germline CDR1 is MRHNA and CDR2 is SNTAGT. The V end was cut by 8 bases, the J end by 5 bases, with 6 bases between. The CDR3 has 10 residues. For the CDR3, the DNA is TGTGCCAGCGGGATGGAGACCCAGTACTTC. This gives the protein CASGMETQYF.

V and J are TRBV12-3 or TRBV12-4 and TRBJ2-1, with a weak D call TRBD1 (6 bases). V lost 3 bases, J lost 4 bases, and 10 bases lay in between. CDR3 size: 14 residues. The CDR3 bases are TGTGCCAGCAGTTTCCGTGGACAGTACAATGAGCAGTTCTTC. Translating gives CASSFRGQYNEQFF.

This chain uses TRBV14 with TRBJ2-3; 12 positions match TRBD1. CDR1 SGHDN and CDR2 FVKESK come from the germline V gene. J was trimmed by 0 bases and V by 4 bases; bases with no gene match: 14. The CDR3 runs to 20 residues. CDR3: CASSRRPGQGARVSTDTQYF. In DNA form, the CDR3 reads TGTGCCAGCAGCCGAAGACCGGGACAGGGGGCTAGAGTGAGCACAGATACGCAGTATTTT.

This clonotype was recorded a few times. This chain connects TRBV7-2 to TRBJ2-1; tentative D call: TRBD1 (5 bases). V lost 11 bases and J lost 0, with 20 bases in between. This CDR3 has 16 residues. Looked up from germline, CDR1 is SGHTA and CDR2 is FQGNSA. CDR3 residues: CASQGRIRSSYNEQFF. The DNA of the CDR3 is TGTGCCTCCCAGGGCCGAATACGAAGCTCCTACAATGAGCAGTTCTTC.

This clonotype has more than one count but fewer than ten. V usage is TRBV12-3 or TRBV12-4 and J usage is TRBJ2-2; 15 nucleotides line up with TRBD2. Unmatched junction bases numbered 7, after V lost 7 bases and J lost 4 bases. The CDR3 has 17 residues. The CDR3 region has the DNA TGTGCCAGCACCCGGACTAGCGGGGGGGAGAGCACCGGGGAGCTGTTTTTT. It encodes CASTRTSGGESTGELFF.

The chain links TRBV19 to TRBJ2-3, with 11 positions matching TRBD2. CDR3 length: 16 residues. V was pared by 5 bases and J by 6 bases, with 10 bases of the junction left unmatched. Per the germline V gene, CDR1 is LNHDA and CDR2 is SQIVND (reference sequence). The DNA of the CDR3 is TGTGCCAGTAGTTCCTCGGGACTAGCGGAACCGGATACGCAGTATTTT. It is translated as CASSSSGLAEPDTQYF.